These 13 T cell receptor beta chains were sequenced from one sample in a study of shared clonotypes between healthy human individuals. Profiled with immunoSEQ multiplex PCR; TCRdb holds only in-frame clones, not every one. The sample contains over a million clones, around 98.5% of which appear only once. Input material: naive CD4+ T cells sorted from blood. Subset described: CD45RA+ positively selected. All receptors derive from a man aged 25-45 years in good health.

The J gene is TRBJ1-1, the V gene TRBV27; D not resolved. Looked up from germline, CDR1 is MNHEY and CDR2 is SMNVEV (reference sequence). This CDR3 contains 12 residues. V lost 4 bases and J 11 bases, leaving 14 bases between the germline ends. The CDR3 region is CASSSSMGRAFF. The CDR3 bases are TGTGCCAGCAGTTCCTCCATGGGAAGGGCTTTCTTT.

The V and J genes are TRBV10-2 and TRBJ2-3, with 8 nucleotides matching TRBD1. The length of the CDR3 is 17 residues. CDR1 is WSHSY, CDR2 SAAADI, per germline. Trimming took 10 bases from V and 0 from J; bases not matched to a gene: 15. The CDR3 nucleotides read TGCGCCACCCGCCAAGGACAGGGAATCCGTAGCACAGATACGCAGTATTTT. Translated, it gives CATRQGQGIRSTDTQYF.

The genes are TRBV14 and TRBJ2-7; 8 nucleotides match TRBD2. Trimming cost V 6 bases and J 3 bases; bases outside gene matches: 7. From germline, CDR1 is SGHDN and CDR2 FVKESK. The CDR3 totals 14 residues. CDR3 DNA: TGTGCCAGCAGGAATAGCGGGACTAACTACGAGCAGTACTTC. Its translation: CASRNSGTNYEQYF.

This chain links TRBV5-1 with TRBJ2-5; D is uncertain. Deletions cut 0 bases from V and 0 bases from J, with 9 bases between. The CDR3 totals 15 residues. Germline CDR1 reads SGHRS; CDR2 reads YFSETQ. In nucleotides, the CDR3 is TGCGCCAGCAGCTTGGGGCAGAGCGACCAAGAGACCCAGTACTTC. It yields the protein CASSLGQSDQETQYF.

DNA for the CDR3: TGCGCCAGCACCCCGGACGGGAGCTCCTACAATGAGCAGTTCTTC. Its protein product is CASTPDGSSYNEQFF. J is TRBJ2-1 and V is TRBV5-1; possible D gene TRBD2, 6 bases. With 6 bases removed from V and 0 bases from J, the gap between germline ends came to 13 bases. The CDR3 totals 15 residues. Looked up from germline, CDR1 is SGHRS and CDR2 is YFSETQ.

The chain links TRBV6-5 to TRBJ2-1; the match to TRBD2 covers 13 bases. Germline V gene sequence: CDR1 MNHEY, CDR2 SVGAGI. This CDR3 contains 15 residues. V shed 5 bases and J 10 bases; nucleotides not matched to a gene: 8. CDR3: CASSQTSGRLGEQFF. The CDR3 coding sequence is TGTGCCAGCAGTCAGACTAGCGGGAGGCTCGGGGAGCAGTTCTTC.

CDR3 sequence (DNA): TGTGCCAGCAGCTTAAACGGACTTCTAACCGGGGAGCTGTTTTTT. This translates into CASSLNGLLTGELFF. V usage is TRBV7-2 and J usage is TRBJ2-2; D may be TRBD2 (5 bases). V gave up 2 bases and J gave up 5 bases, with 12 bases separating them. The germline gives CDR1 SGHTA, CDR2 FQGNSA. The CDR3 totals 15 residues.

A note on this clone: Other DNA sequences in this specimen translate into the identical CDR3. The CDR3 nucleotides read TGTGCCAGCAGCTTACTAGCCACTAACACCGGGGAGCTGTTTTTT. This codes for CASSLLATNTGELFF. This chain connects TRBV7-9 to TRBJ2-2; a weak D match, TRBD2 (5 bases). Germline V gives CDR1 SEHNR, CDR2 FQNEAQ (reference sequence). V shed 2 bases and J shed 2 bases, with 9 bases lying between them. CDR3 length: 15 residues. The whole variable domain, remainder taken from reference TRBV7-9 and TRBJ2-2, is DTGVSQNPRHKITKRGQNVTFRCDPISEHNRLYWYRQTLGQGPEFLTYFQNEAQLEKSRLLSDRFSAERPKGSFSTLEIQRTEQGDSAMYLCASSLLATNTGELFFGEGSRLTVL.

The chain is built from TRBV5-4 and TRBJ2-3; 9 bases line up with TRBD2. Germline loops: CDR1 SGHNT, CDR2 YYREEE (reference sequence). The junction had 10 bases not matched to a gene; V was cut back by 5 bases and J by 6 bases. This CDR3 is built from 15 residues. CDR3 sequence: CASSLNSGSYDTQYF. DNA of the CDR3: TGTGCCAGCAGTCTAAATAGCGGGAGTTACGATACGCAGTATTTT.

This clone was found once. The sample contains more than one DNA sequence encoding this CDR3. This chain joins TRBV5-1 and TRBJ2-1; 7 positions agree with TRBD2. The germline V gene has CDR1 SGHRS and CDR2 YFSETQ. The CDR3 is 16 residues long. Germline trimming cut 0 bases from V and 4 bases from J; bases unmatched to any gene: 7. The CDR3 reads CASSLDPSGSYNEQFF. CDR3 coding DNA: TGCGCCAGCAGCTTGGATCCTAGCGGATCATACAATGAGCAGTTCTTC.

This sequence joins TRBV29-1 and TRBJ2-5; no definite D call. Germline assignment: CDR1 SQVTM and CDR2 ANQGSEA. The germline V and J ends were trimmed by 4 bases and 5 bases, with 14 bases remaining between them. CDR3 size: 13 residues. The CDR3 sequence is CSVAGLVGETQYF. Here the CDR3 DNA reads TGCAGCGTTGCCGGGCTAGTGGGGGAGACCCAGTACTTC.

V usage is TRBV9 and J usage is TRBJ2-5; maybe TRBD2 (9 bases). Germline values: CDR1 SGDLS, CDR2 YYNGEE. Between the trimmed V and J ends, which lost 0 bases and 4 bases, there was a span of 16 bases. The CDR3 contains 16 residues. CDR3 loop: CASSVGASGTGETQYF. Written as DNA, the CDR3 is TGTGCCAGCAGCGTAGGAGCTAGCGGGACAGGAGAGACCCAGTACTTC.

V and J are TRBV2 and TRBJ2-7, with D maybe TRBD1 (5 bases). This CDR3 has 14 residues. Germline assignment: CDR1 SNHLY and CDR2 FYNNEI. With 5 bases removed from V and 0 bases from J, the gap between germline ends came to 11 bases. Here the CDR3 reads CASSTDSYSYEQYF. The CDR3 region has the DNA TGTGCCAGCAGTACTGACAGCTACTCCTACGAGCAGTACTTC.